These 30 T cell receptor beta chains were all obtained from the same sample, sequenced in a study of blood T cell repertoires in COVID-19. Measured with immunoSEQ multiplex PCR; TCRdb has only the in-frame clones, and not every one. The data show under 65,000 clones, with roughly 80% seen just once and approximately 15% held by the top ten. Sequenced material: peripheral blood. The receptors were sampled from a woman aged 65 to 85 with acute or convalescent COVID-19.

V usage is TRBV6-1 and J usage is TRBJ1-1; D is unresolved. Per germline, CDR1 MNHNS and CDR2 SASEGT. The CDR3 is 11 residues long. V was shortened by 2 bases and J by 8 bases, with 6 bases between the two germline ends. DNA for the CDR3: TGTGCCAGCAGTGAAAGGAGGGAAGCTTTCTTT. Its translation is CASSERREAFF.

The chain uses TRBV7-2 and TRBJ1-2; 9 nucleotides line up with TRBD1. This CDR3 comprises 14 residues. The junction had 5 bases not matched to a gene; V was cut back by 1 base and J by 8 bases. Germline V gives CDR1 SGHTA, CDR2 FQGNSA. DNA of the CDR3: TGTGCCAGCAGCTTAGGGGGACAGGGCTGGGGCTACACCTTC. Encoded protein: CASSLGGQGWGYTF.

This chain connects TRBV6-1 to TRBJ1-2, with 7 bases aligning to TRBD1. This CDR3 spans 15 amino acids. Trimming took 2 bases from V and 0 from J; bases not matched to a gene: 3. Germline CDR1 reads MNHNS; CDR2 reads SASEGT. This CDR3 reads CASSEIGTANYGYTF. The CDR3 region has the DNA TGTGCCAGCAGTGAAATCGGGACAGCTAACTATGGCTACACCTTC.

This CDR3 is CASREAGGEQYV. The DNA for the CDR3 is TGTGCCAGCAGGGAGGCGGGAGGCGAGCAGTACGTC. V usage is TRBV2 and J usage is TRBJ2-7; 8 nucleotides line up with TRBD2. The J segment lost 6 bases and the V segment lost 6 bases, leaving 4 bases of the junction unmatched. Germline CDR1 SNHLY, CDR2 FYNNEI. The CDR3 is 12 amino acids.

The chain couples TRBV9 to TRBJ1-6; D not certain. V was shortened by 3 bases and J by 7 bases, with 5 bases between the two germline ends. This CDR3 comprises 12 residues. The germline gives CDR1 SGDLS, CDR2 YYNGEE. CDR3 protein: CASSGHNSPLHF. For the CDR3, the DNA is TGTGCCAGCAGCGGACACAATTCACCCCTCCACTTT.

This rearrangement joins TRBV14 to TRBJ2-2; the D is unclear. Germline V gene data show CDR1 as SGHDN and CDR2 as FVKESK. V dropped 3 bases and J dropped 5 bases, with 10 bases sitting between them. This CDR3 spans 14 amino acids. Here the CDR3 DNA reads TGTGCCAGCAGCCACCGACTCGAAACCGGGGAGCTGTTTTTT. This sequence encodes CASSHRLETGELFF.

The chain employs TRBV7-2 and TRBJ2-7; 10 nucleotides agree with TRBD1. This CDR3 is 15 amino acids long. CDR1 SGHTA and CDR2 FQGNSA come from the germline V gene. Unmatched junction bases numbered 9, after V lost 4 bases and J lost 6 bases. CDR3 residues: CASSSRQGAFAEQYF. The CDR3 nucleotides read TGTGCCAGCAGCTCGAGACAGGGGGCTTTTGCCGAGCAGTACTTC. Full variable domain (remainder filled in from reference TRBV7-2 and TRBJ2-7): GAGVSQSPSNKVTEKGKDVELRCDPISGHTALYWYRQSLGQGLEFLIYFQGNSAPDKSGLPSDRFSAERTGGSVSTLTIQRTQQEDSAVYLCASSSRQGAFAEQYFGPGTRLTVT.

This sequence joins TRBV7-9 and TRBJ2-6; 7 nucleotides line up with TRBD2. The germline V gene encodes CDR1 SEHNR and CDR2 FQNEAQ (reference sequence). V dropped 5 bases and J dropped 0; count of bases not matched to a gene: 10. The CDR3 totals 18 residues. In DNA form, the CDR3 reads TGTGCCAGCAGCGCCAGCGGGGCCGCCAGCTCTGGGGCCAACGTCCTGACTTTC. As protein: CASSASGAASSGANVLTF.

The table lists this clone with a count of one. V usage is TRBV10-2 and J usage is TRBJ2-3; TRBD2 matches 9 bases. In germline, CDR1 is WSHSY, CDR2 SAAADI. CDR3 length equals 15 residues. V shed 2 bases and J 7 bases; nucleotides not matched to a gene: 7. In DNA, the CDR3 is TGCGCCAGCAGTGAGCGGGGCGGGGGGGGATATACGCAGTATTTT. Its translation: CASSERGGGGYTQYF.

This clone was seen once. The chain recombines TRBV7-6 with TRBJ1-2; tentatively, D is TRBD1 (5 bases). V lost 8 bases and J 0 bases, leaving 16 bases between the germline ends. The V gene's germline CDR1 is SGHVS and CDR2 FNYEAQ. This CDR3 contains 15 residues. In DNA, the CDR3 is TGTGCCAGCGCCCTAGGGGAACGGGCTAACTATGGCTACACCTTC. Translating it yields CASALGERANYGYTF.

The chain links TRBV6-5 to TRBJ1-5; D gene ambiguous. The CDR3 has 15 amino acids. The germline CDR1 and CDR2 sequences are MNHEY and SVGAGI. Deletions cut 7 bases from V and 2 bases from J, with 15 bases between. The CDR3, as DNA: TGTGCCAGCATGAGCGGACGCACGGGCAATCAGCCCCAGCATTTT. This codes for CASMSGRTGNQPQHF.

This clone was counted a single time. The V and J genes are TRBV9 and TRBJ1-2; 8 nucleotides match TRBD1. After removal of 5 bases from V and 7 bases from J, the junction contained 7 bases not matched to a gene. The germline CDR1 and CDR2 sequences are SGDLS and YYNGEE. The CDR3 spans 13 residues. The CDR3 DNA is TGTGCCAGCAGAAAGACGGGACAGGCTGGCTACACCTTC. Protein: CASRKTGQAGYTF.

The chain has TRBV6-1 and TRBJ2-1; 7 bases line up with TRBD1. Per the germline V gene, CDR1 is MNHNS and CDR2 is SASEGT. With 4 bases clipped from V and 1 base from J, the junction kept 7 bases outside the gene matches. The CDR3 consists of 16 residues. Written as DNA, the CDR3 is TGTGCCAGCAGTGTAACCGGGACAGCGTCCTACAATGAGCAGTTCTTC. Translating it yields CASSVTGTASYNEQFF.

The V call is TRBV7-2, the J call TRBJ1-2; perhaps TRBD1 as D (6 bases). The CDR3 runs to 14 residues. Germline lookup yields CDR1 SGHTA and CDR2 FQGNSA. Trimming stripped 6 bases from V and 7 bases from J, with 18 bases between. Written as DNA, the CDR3 is TGTGCCAGCAGTTTGCTAAGGGGGTCAGGTGGCTACACCTTC. Its protein is CASSLLRGSGGYTF.

This clone was counted only a few times. This chain joins TRBV3-1 (or the pseudogene TRBV3-2) and TRBJ2-2, with 10 bases lining up with TRBD1. Germline V gene lookup returns CDR1 LGHDT and CDR2 YNNKEL (reference sequence). This CDR3 spans 17 amino acids. Losses at the gene ends were 3 bases for V and 7 bases for J; bases not matched to a gene: 11. DNA for the CDR3: TGTGCCAGCAGCCACGCTGGGGGACAGGGGATCGTCGGGGAGCTGTTTTTT. Its translation is CASSHAGGQGIVGELFF.

The V call is TRBV5-4, the J call TRBJ2-5; D possibly corresponds to TRBD2 (6 bases). The CDR3 has 15 residues. Per the germline V gene, CDR1 is SGHNT and CDR2 is YYREEE (reference sequence). The V gene lost 4 bases and the J gene lost 4 bases, with 17 bases spanning the gap. As DNA, the CDR3 is TGTGCCAGCAGCATCATAGCGGAAATAGGAGAGACCCAGTACTTC. Protein product: CASSIIAEIGETQYF.

Only a few counts were recorded for this clone. The rearrangement links TRBV2 to TRBJ1-2; 9 positions agree with TRBD1. This CDR3 has 14 amino acids. The J segment lost 2 bases and the V segment lost 6 bases, leaving 4 bases of the junction unmatched. In germline, CDR1 is SNHLY, CDR2 FYNNEI. The CDR3 sequence is CASRWTGENYGYTF. As DNA, the CDR3 is TGTGCCAGCAGATGGACAGGGGAGAACTATGGCTACACCTTC.

This clone was counted once. V usage is TRBV5-6 and J usage is TRBJ1-2; TRBD1 might be the D (5 bases). CDR3 length equals 17 residues. The V gene lost 4 bases and the J gene lost 0 bases, with 19 bases spanning the gap. Germline V gene data show CDR1 as SGHDT and CDR2 as YYEEEE. CDR3 nucleotides: TGTGCCAGCAGCCAACCGCAGGGTTCCTTCGCTAACTATGGCTACACCTTC. The encoded protein is CASSQPQGSFANYGYTF.

The chain is built from TRBV5-1 and TRBJ1-4, with D unresolved. The V end was cut by 7 bases, the J end by 4 bases, with 11 bases between. Per the germline V gene, CDR1 is SGHRS and CDR2 is YFSETQ. This CDR3 region has 13 residues. This CDR3 is CASGRDFNEKLFF. The CDR3 DNA reads as TGCGCCAGCGGGAGGGATTTTAATGAAAAACTGTTTTTT.

This rearrangement joins TRBV7-9 to TRBJ1-2; 7 positions agree with TRBD1. The ends lost 1 base at V and 6 bases at J; junction bases unmatched: 2. Germline V lookup: CDR1 SEHNR, CDR2 FQNEAQ (reference sequence). The CDR3 consists of 13 residues. CDR3 residues: CASSLGQGNGYTF. The DNA for the CDR3 is TGTGCCAGCAGCTTAGGACAGGGCAATGGCTACACCTTC.

The chain carries TRBV25-1 and TRBJ1-1; D not certain. V dropped 0 bases and J dropped 4 bases, with 9 bases sitting between them. This CDR3 region has 14 residues. From germline, CDR1 is MGHDK and CDR2 SYGVNS. As DNA, the CDR3 is TGTGCCAGCAGTGAATATCAGGAGGGCACTGAAGCTTTCTTT. This sequence encodes CASSEYQEGTEAFF.

The chain has TRBV14 and TRBJ1-1; TRBD1 matches 11 bases. This CDR3 is 16 amino acids long. Germline values: CDR1 SGHDN, CDR2 FVKESK. V was pared by 5 bases and J by 4 bases, with 9 bases of the junction left unmatched. The CDR3 coding sequence is TGTGCCAGCAGCAGACCGGGACAGGGGGATCGCACTGAAGCTTTCTTT. This sequence encodes CASSRPGQGDRTEAFF.

For this clone: Other DNA sequences in this sample translate to the same CDR3. The chain recombines TRBV19 with TRBJ1-2; 7 bases are a match to TRBD1. The CDR3 extends over 11 amino acids. V dropped 5 bases and J dropped 8; count of bases not matched to a gene: 2. Germline CDR1 LNHDA, CDR2 SQIVND (reference sequence). CDR3: CASSRTGGYTF. In DNA, the CDR3 is TGTGCCAGTAGTCGGACAGGAGGCTACACCTTC.

The chain uses TRBV3-1 (or the pseudogene TRBV3-2) and TRBJ1-6; unclear D gene. The CDR3 loop spans 15 amino acids. Germline CDR1 and CDR2: LGHDT and YNNKEL (reference sequence). V dropped 5 bases and J dropped 9 bases, with 17 bases sitting between them. CDR3 bases: TGTGCCAGCAGCTCACGGACTAATGGATTTTCACCCCTCCACTTT. Translated, it gives CASSSRTNGFSPLHF.

This clone was counted a few times. The V call is TRBV3-1 (or the pseudogene TRBV3-2), the J call TRBJ1-2, with D hard to call. V was pared by 4 bases and J by 1 base, with 22 bases between. The length of the CDR3 is 18 residues. Germline V gene sequence: CDR1 LGHDT, CDR2 YNNKEL (reference sequence). CDR3 nucleotide sequence: TGTGCCAGCAGCCGTCATCGGGTTGGAGGAATGTTTAACTATGGCTACACCTTC. It encodes CASSRHRVGGMFNYGYTF.

Concerning this clone itself: Different DNA sequences within this sample yield the same CDR3. The V call is TRBV18, the J call TRBJ2-5; 8 bases agree with TRBD1. Germline trimming cut 3 bases from V and 4 bases from J; bases unmatched to any gene: 7. The CDR3 is made up of 15 amino acids. Germline V gene lookup returns CDR1 KGHSH and CDR2 LQKENI. The CDR3: CASSPLTGVRETQYF. In nucleotides, the CDR3 is TGTGCCAGCTCACCGCTGACAGGGGTGAGAGAGACCCAGTACTTC. The full variable domain, with the rest looked up from reference TRBV18 and TRBJ2-5, is NAGVMQNPRHLVRRRGQEARLRCSPMKGHSHVYWYRQLPEEGLKFMVYLQKENIIDESGMPKERFSAEFPKEGPSILRIQQVVRGDSAAYFCASSPLTGVRETQYFGPGTRLLVL.

This clone was seen repeatedly, ten times or more. V gene TRBV21-1 combines with J gene TRBJ1-2; the D segment call TRBD1 is taken from the table without a DNA check. TRBV21-1 is listed as a pseudogene. The CDR3 is 15 amino acids. CDR3 in DNA: TGTGCCAGCAGCAAAGACAGGGGGGCAGAATATGGCTACACCTTC. It translates to CASSKDRGAEYGYTF.

This rearrangement joins TRBV29-1 to TRBJ2-5; TRBD1 matches at 8 bases. The CDR3 extends over 14 amino acids. The germline CDR1 and CDR2 sequences are SQVTM and ANQGSEA. The V and J ends lost 4 bases and 1 base, in that order; junction bases with no gene match: 5. CDR3 residues: CSVARGTGQETQYF. For the CDR3, the DNA is TGCAGCGTTGCCCGGGGGACAGGCCAAGAGACCCAGTACTTC.

This clone is a singleton in its sample. The chain joins TRBV2 to TRBJ2-7; D ambiguous. This CDR3 contains 13 residues. Germline CDR1 and CDR2: SNHLY and FYNNEI. Trimming removed 0 bases from V and 3 bases from J, with 6 bases in between. CDR3 protein: CASSEAPNYEQYV. The CDR3 DNA is TGTGCCAGCAGTGAAGCTCCCAACTACGAGCAGTACGTC.

This clone was observed a single time. The chain joins TRBV19 to TRBJ2-5; 8 bases fit TRBD2. J was trimmed by 4 bases and V by 3 bases; bases with no gene match: 4. Looked up from germline, CDR1 is LNHDA and CDR2 is SQIVND (reference sequence). CDR3 length: 14 residues. The CDR3 protein is CASSIGGAGETQYF. DNA of the CDR3: TGTGCCAGTAGTATCGGGGGGGCGGGAGAGACCCAGTACTTC.